These 20 T cell receptor beta chains originate from one sample sequenced in a study of human T cells and chemical hapten exposure. Via MiXCR, TCRdb re-called the RACE reads, giving one row per CDR3 protein. This table holds more than 300,000 distinct CDR3 sequences, 5.1% found once. The time point here: pre-sensitization, week 0. Described treatment: therapeutic diphenylcyclopropenone sensitization with weekly scalp DPC. This specimen consisted of whole blood, obtained in connection with sensitization to the hapten diphenylcyclopropenone (DPC). The receptor set was obtained from a woman aged 45-59 years with alopecia areata. Some clones in this sample may be carry-over from other donors' samples.

This clonotype was counted only a few times. The chain is built from TRBV5-6 and TRBJ2-7; maybe TRBD2 (6 bases). This CDR3 contains 14 residues. Trimming took off 4 bases at V and 3 bases at J, with 14 bases between the two ends. Germline V gene data show CDR1 as SGHDT and CDR2 as YYEEEE. For the CDR3, the DNA is TGTGCCAGCAGCCCCGGAGGGATTGACTACGAGCAGTACTTC. This codes for CASSPGGIDYEQYF.

This clonotype occurred a few times. The rearrangement links TRBV21-1 to TRBJ2-1; the table's D gene call, TRBD2, was not cross checked with the DNA. TRBV21-1 is classified as a pseudogene. This CDR3 contains 16 residues. The CDR3 spells CASSKVWTPGDNEQFF. The CDR3 nucleotides are TGTGCCAGCAGCAAAGTCTGGACTCCTGGGGACAATGAGCAGTTCTTC.

This clonotype was seen more than once but under ten times. This sequence joins TRBV5-1 and TRBJ1-1, with D maybe TRBD1 (6 bases). Trimming shortened V by 4 bases and J by 1 base, and 11 bases separated the two germline ends. This CDR3 contains 14 residues. Germline CDR1 and CDR2: SGHRS and YFSETQ. CDR3 nucleotide sequence: TGCGCCAGCAGCGGGGGACATCCGAACACTGAAGCTTTCTTT. Amino acids: CASSGGHPNTEAFF.

This clonotype was observed a few times. CDR3 coding DNA: TGTGCCAGCAGTTCCGAGGGCAGGGGATATAGCAATCAGCCCCAGCATTTT. Encoded protein: CASSSEGRGYSNQPQHF. The chain carries TRBV28 and TRBJ1-5, with a possible D match to TRBD1 (6 bases). Trimming removed 4 bases at V and 0 bases at J, with 16 bases between. CDR3 length: 17 amino acids. CDR1 is MDHEN, CDR2 SYDVKM, per germline.

This clonotype was observed at least ten times. The chain links TRBV7-9 to TRBJ2-5, with D uncertain. From germline, CDR1 is SEHNR and CDR2 FQNEAQ (reference sequence). The germline V and J ends were trimmed by 4 bases and 5 bases, with 8 bases remaining between them. The CDR3 has 12 residues. The CDR3 is CASSSMGETQYF. The CDR3 DNA sequence: TGTGCCAGCAGCTCTATGGGGGAGACCCAGTACTTC.

This clonotype was seen many times. This chain links TRBV10-2 with TRBJ1-1; unclear D gene. The CDR3 is 13 residues long. Germline V gene data show CDR1 as WSHSY and CDR2 as SAAADI. Trimming cost V 4 bases and J 2 bases, with 8 bases left between them. The chain's CDR3 is CASSVEYNTEAFF. The CDR3 coding sequence is TGCGCCAGCAGTGTTGAGTATAACACTGAAGCTTTCTTT.

In this sample, this clonotype turned up a few times. This chain uses TRBV30 with TRBJ1-1, with D unclear. CDR1 is GTSNPN, CDR2 SVGIG, per germline (reference sequence). The CDR3 extends over 12 amino acids. V gave up 8 bases and J gave up 1 base, with 11 bases separating them. The CDR3 reads CALISENTEAFF. Here the CDR3 DNA reads TGTGCCCTCATCTCAGAGAACACTGAAGCTTTCTTT.

This chain connects TRBV3-1 to TRBJ2-1; D may match TRBD1 or TRBD2 (6 bases each). Between the trimmed V and J ends, which lost 2 bases and 7 bases, there was a span of 12 bases. Germline CDR1 LGHDT, CDR2 YNNKEL (reference sequence). The length of the CDR3 is 14 residues. The CDR3 spells CASSQSEGGNEQFF. CDR3 in DNA: TGTGCCAGCAGCCAATCGGAGGGGGGTAATGAGCAGTTCTTC.

In regard to this clonotype: One end of the junction varies from germline; a read error may be responsible. The rearrangement joins TRBV9 to TRBJ1-5; 8 nucleotides align to TRBD1. Germline V lookup: CDR1 SGDLS, CDR2 YYNGEE. The CDR3 runs to 13 residues. CDR3 bases: TGTACCAGCAGCGACAGGGGCGATCAGCCCCAGCATTTT. It is translated as CTSSDRGDQPQHF.

V is TRBV7-2 and J is TRBJ1-1; TRBD1 is a possible D gene (5 bases). Germline loops: CDR1 SGHTA, CDR2 FQGNSA. With 2 bases removed from V and 5 bases from J, the gap between germline ends came to 12 bases. This CDR3 has 14 residues. The CDR3 here is CASSLNWPGTEAFF. The CDR3 DNA follows: TGTGCCAGCAGCTTAAATTGGCCAGGGACTGAAGCTTTCTTT.

This rearrangement joins TRBV6-5 to TRBJ1-5, with unresolved D. Germline values: CDR1 MNHEY, CDR2 SVGAGI. V dropped 0 bases and J dropped 0 bases, with 6 bases sitting between them. The CDR3 extends over 15 amino acids. The CDR3 nucleotides are TGTGCCAGCAGTTACTCCCCGAATAGCAATCAGCCCCAGCATTTT. Protein: CASSYSPNSNQPQHF.

In its sample, this clonotype was seen many times. The rearrangement links TRBV7-8 to TRBJ2-3; 9 bases are shared with TRBD2. This CDR3 comprises 18 residues. Germline assignment: CDR1 SGHVS and CDR2 FQNEAQ. Trimming took 0 bases from V and 1 from J; bases not matched to a gene: 8. The CDR3 coding sequence is TGTGCCAGCAGCTTAGCGCGGATAGCGGGAGTCGGCACAGATACGCAGTATTTT. It translates to CASSLARIAGVGTDTQYF.

This clonotype was observed many times. The chain recombines TRBV27 with TRBJ2-7; D is undetermined. This CDR3 has 12 residues. The V end lost 0 bases, the J end lost 12 bases, and 12 bases lay between the germline ends. Germline loops: CDR1 MNHEY, CDR2 SMNVEV (reference sequence). The DNA for the CDR3 is TGTGCCAGCAGTTTATCGGGCCGGGCCCCGTACTTC. Translation: CASSLSGRAPYF.

The chain carries TRBV14 and TRBJ2-1; 9 nucleotides agree with TRBD2. CDR1 and CDR2 (germline): SGHDN, FVKESK. V lost 1 base, J lost 3 bases, and 4 bases stayed unmatched. This CDR3 has 16 residues. CDR3 sequence: CASSQGAGGYYNEQFF. The CDR3 DNA reads TGTGCCAGCAGCCAAGGAGCGGGGGGCTACTACAATGAGCAGTTCTTC.

This clonotype came up many times. The rearrangement joins TRBV28 to TRBJ1-1; perhaps TRBD1 as D (6 bases). The germline V gene encodes CDR1 MDHEN and CDR2 SYDVKM. V gave up 5 bases and J gave up 1 base, with 11 bases separating them. The CDR3 has 14 amino acids. The CDR3 coding sequence is TGTGCCAGCAGTGCTACAGGGAGGAACACTGAAGCTTTCTTT. This encodes CASSATGRNTEAFF. Full variable domain (outside the CDR3, taken from reference TRBV28 and TRBJ1-1): DVKVTQSSRYLVKRTGEKVFLECVQDMDHENMFWYRQDPGLGLRLIYFSYDVKMKEKGDIPEGYSVSREKKERFSLILESASTNQTSMYLCASSATGRNTEAFFGQGTRLTVV.

This clonotype has ten or more counts. V is TRBV29-1 and J is TRBJ1-5; 7 nucleotides agree with TRBD1. The CDR3 runs to 13 residues. In germline, CDR1 is SQVTM, CDR2 ANQGSEA. V shed 4 bases and J 7 bases; nucleotides not matched to a gene: 7. The CDR3 DNA reads TGCAGCGTTGGAGGGGGCACAGGGCAGCCCCAGCATTTT. The encoded protein is CSVGGGTGQPQHF.

This clonotype was detected only a few times. The chain carries TRBV3-1 and TRBJ2-1; D remains ambiguous. V was shortened by 4 bases and J by 6 bases, with 10 bases between the two germline ends. Germline values: CDR1 LGHDT, CDR2 YNNKEL (reference sequence). The CDR3 runs to 13 residues. The CDR3 spells CASSRRGFNEQFF. For the CDR3, the DNA is TGTGCCAGCAGCCGCCGCGGATTCAATGAGCAGTTCTTC.

This clonotype was picked up a small number of times. The chain is built from TRBV6-2 or TRBV6-3 and TRBJ2-1; D remains unclear. Germline CDR1 MNHEY, CDR2 SVGEGT. This CDR3 is built from 15 residues. The V end was cut by 0 bases, the J end by 6 bases, with 12 bases between. The CDR3 spells CASSYSWQVFNEQFF. Written as DNA, the CDR3 is TGTGCCAGCAGTTACTCGTGGCAGGTTTTCAATGAGCAGTTCTTC.

As to this clonotype: A much larger clone differs from this one at a single base, so this may be a read error. This sequence joins TRBV5-1 and TRBJ2-3; possibly TRBD2 for D (6 bases). Germline CDR1 SGHRS, CDR2 YFSETQ. The CDR3 loop spans 19 amino acids. V lost 0 bases and J 2 bases, leaving 22 bases between the germline ends. The DNA of the CDR3 is TGCGCCAGCAGCTTGGCCGTAGTGGGAGGTACCCTACTCACAGATACGCAGTATTTT. Translated, it gives CASSLAVVGGTLLTDTQYF.

This clonotype showed up many times. The chain carries TRBV12-3 or TRBV12-4 and TRBJ2-1, with D unresolved. This CDR3 has 13 residues. Deletions cut 3 bases from V and 8 bases from J, with 11 bases between. CDR3 residues: CASSFGSQDEQFF. In nucleotides, the CDR3 is TGTGCCAGCAGTTTTGGGTCCCAAGATGAGCAGTTCTTC.